This T cell receptor (beta chain) was identified in a study of glioma-infiltrating T cells. Findings and caveats of the study: Non-neoplastic patients had below-expected tissue-blood divergence, while all gliomas exceeded expectation. CDR3 overlap between tissue and blood was very small.

This clonotype appeared many times. Its antigen is not identified. The CDR3 spans 16 residues. V was shortened by 7 bases and J by 0 bases, with 17 bases between the two germline ends. CDR1 MDHEN and CDR2 SYDVKM come from the germline V gene. Amplification of TCR alpha and beta CDR3 regions from RNA used iRepertoire nested multiplex PCR. Input was 100-400 ng of tissue mRNA or PBMC total RNA. One entry per CDR3 protein, called by TCRdb with MiXCR from the multiplex PCR reads. The sample consists of approximately 110,000 distinct CDR3 sequences, roughly 25% of them appearing once. Sequenced input: glioma tissue, nonneoplastic brain tissue, or PBMCs (not recorded which). The sequence derives from a human donor with low-grade glioma or glioblastoma, undergoing nonglioma brain surgery, or in good health (not recorded which). This rearrangement joins TRBV28 to TRBJ2-3; D possibly uses TRBD1 or TRBD2 (6 bases each). DNA of the CDR3: TGTGCCAGCAACCAAGGAGGGCAGGGGAGCACAGATACGCAGTATTTT. Translation gives CASNQGGQGSTDTQYF.